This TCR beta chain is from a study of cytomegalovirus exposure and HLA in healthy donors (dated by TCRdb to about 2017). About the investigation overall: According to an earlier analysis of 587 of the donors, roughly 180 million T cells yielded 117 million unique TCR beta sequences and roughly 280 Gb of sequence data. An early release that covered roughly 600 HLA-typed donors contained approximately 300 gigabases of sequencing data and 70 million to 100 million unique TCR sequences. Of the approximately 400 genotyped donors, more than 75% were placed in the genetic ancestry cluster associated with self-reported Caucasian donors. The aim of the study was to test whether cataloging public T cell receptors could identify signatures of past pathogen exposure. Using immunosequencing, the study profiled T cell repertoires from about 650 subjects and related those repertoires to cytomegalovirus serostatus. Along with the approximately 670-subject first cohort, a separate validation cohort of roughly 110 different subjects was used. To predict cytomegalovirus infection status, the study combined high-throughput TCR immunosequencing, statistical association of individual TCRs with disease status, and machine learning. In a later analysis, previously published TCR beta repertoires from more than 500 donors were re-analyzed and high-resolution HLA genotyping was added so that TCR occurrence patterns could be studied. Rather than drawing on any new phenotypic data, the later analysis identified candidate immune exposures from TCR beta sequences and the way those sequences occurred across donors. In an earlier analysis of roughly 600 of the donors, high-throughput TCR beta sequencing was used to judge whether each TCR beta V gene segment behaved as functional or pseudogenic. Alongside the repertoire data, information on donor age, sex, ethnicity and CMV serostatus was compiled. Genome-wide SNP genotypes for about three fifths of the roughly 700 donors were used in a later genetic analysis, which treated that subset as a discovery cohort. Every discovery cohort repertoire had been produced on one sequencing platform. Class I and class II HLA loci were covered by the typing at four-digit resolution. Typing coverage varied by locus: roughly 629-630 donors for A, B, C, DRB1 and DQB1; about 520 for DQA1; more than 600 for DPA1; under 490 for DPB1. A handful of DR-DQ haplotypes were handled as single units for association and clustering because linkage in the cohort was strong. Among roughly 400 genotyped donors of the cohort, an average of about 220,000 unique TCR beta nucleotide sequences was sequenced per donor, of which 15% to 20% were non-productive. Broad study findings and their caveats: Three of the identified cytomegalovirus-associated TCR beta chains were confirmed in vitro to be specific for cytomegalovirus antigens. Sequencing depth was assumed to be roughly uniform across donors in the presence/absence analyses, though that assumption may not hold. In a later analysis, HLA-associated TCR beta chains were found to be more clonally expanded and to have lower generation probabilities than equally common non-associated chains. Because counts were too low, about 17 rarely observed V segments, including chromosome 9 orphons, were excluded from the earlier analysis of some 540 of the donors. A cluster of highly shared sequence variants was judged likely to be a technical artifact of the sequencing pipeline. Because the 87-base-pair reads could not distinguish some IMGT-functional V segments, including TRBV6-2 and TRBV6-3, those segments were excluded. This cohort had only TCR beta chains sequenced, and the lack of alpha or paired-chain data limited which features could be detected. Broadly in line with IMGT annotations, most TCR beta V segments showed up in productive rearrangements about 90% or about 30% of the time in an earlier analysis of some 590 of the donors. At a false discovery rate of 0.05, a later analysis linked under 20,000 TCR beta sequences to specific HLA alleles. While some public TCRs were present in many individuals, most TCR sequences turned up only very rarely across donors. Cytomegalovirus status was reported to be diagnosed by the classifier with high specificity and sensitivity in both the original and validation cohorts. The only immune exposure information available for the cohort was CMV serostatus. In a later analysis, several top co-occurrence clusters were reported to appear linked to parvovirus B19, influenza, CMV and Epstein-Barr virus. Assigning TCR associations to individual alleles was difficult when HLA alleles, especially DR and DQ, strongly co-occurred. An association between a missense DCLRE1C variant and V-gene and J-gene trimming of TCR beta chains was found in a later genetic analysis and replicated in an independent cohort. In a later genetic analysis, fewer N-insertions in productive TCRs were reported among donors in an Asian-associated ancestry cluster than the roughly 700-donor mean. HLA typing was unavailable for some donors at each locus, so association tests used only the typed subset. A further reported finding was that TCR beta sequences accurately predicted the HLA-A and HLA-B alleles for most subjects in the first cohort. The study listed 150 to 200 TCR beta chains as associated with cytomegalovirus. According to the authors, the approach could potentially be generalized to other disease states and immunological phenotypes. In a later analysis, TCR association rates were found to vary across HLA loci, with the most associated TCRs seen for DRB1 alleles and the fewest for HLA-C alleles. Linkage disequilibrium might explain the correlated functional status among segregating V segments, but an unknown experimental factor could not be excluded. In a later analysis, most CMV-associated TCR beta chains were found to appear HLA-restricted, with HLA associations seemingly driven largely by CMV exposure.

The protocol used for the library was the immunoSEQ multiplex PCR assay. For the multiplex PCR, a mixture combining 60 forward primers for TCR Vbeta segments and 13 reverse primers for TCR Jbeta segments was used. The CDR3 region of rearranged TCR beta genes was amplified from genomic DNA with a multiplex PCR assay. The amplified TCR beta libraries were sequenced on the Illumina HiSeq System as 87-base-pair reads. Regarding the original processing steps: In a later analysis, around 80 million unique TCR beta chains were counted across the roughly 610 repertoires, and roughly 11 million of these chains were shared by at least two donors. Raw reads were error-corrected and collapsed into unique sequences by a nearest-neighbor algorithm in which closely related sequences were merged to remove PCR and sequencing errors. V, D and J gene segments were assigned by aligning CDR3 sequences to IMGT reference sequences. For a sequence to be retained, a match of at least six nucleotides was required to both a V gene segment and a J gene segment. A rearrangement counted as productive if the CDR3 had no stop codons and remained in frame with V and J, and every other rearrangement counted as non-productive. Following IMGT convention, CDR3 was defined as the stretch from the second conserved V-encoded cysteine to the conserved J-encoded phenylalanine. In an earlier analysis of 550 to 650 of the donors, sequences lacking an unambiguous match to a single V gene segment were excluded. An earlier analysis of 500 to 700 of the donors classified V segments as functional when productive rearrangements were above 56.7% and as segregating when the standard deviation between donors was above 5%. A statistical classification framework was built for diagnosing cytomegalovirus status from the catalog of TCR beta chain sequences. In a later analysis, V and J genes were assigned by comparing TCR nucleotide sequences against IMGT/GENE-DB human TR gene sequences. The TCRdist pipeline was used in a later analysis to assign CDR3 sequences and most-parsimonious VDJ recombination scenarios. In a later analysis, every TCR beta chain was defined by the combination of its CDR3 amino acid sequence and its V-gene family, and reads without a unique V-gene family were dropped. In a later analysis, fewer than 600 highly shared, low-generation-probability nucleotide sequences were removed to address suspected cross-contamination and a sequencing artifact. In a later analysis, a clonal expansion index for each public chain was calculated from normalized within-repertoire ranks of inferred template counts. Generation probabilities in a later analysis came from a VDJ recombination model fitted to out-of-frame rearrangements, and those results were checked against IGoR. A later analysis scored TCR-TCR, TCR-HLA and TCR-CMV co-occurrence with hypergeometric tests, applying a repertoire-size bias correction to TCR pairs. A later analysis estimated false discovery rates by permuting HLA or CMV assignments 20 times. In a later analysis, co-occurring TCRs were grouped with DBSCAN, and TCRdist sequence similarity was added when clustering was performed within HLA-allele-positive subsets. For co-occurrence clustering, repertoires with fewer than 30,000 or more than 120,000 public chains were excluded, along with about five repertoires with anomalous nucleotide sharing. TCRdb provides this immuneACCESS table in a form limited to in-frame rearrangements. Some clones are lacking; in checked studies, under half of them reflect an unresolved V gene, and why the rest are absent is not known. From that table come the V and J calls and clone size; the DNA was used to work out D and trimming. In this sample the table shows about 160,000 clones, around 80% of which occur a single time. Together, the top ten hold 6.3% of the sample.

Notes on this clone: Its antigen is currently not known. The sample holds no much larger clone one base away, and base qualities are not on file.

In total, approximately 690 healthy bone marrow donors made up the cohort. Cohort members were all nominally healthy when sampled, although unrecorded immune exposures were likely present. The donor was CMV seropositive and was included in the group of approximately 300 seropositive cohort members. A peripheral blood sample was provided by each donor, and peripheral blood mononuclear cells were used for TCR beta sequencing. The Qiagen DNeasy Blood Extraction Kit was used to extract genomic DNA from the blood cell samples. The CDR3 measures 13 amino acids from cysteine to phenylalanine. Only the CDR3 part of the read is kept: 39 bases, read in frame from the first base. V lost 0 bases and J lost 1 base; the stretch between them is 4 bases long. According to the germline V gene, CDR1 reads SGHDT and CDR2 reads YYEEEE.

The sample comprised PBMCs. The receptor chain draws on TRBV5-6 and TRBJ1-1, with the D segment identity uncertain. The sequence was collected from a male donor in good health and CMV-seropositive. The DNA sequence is TGTGCCAGCAGCTTGGATAGGAACACTGAAGCTTTCTTT. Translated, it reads CASSLDRNTEAFF.